This T cell receptor (beta chain) was sequenced for a study of blood T cell repertoires in COVID-19. CDR1 MNHEY and CDR2 SVGAGI come from the germline V gene. The ends were cut back, 3 bases at V and 3 bases at J, with 9 bases in the middle. The CDR3 length is 13 residues. Repertoires were generated with immunoSEQ multiplex PCR, while TCRdb's copy carries only in-frame clones and drops some. The data show 150,000 to 200,000 clones, approximately 82% seen once. In terms of age and location, participants ranged from roughly 18 to 90 years and lived in around 22 US areas. Cohort 3 donors counted as recovered after two negative PCRs, clearance, or resolved symptoms.

The sample consisted of PBMCs or T cells enriched from blood (not recorded which). The chain combines TRBV6-5 with TRBJ2-7; weak D call: TRBD1 (6 bases). The origin of this receptor is a man aged 50-59 years who had recovered from COVID-19. CDR3 nucleotide sequence: TGTGCCAGCAGTTATGGGACACGCTACGAGCAGTACTTC. It encodes CASSYGTRYEQYF.